This T cell receptor beta chain is drawn from a study of brain T cells in children with intractable seizures. Study-wide findings and caveats: Only CDR3 sequence similarity suggested viral specificity, without known HCMV serostatus. Clones missing pre-surgery may reflect undersampling of that blood sample.

Noted time point: blood from clinic visit 5 months post-surgery; TSC patient then seizure free. At least one anti-epileptic drug was given before surgery. Regarding this clone: Its antigen is still unknown.

The CDR3 covers 15 residues. V lost 3 bases, J lost 4 bases, and 14 bases lay in between. The germline V gene has CDR1 SGDLS and CDR2 YYNGEE. Assay used: immunoSEQ multiplex PCR; TCRdb lists only in-frame clones, some missing. The sample consists of 300,000 to 400,000 clones, roughly 92% of them appearing once. The chain uses TRBV9 and TRBJ1-3; weak D call: TRBD1 (6 bases). The clonotype was recovered from a boy in the first two years of life with tuberous sclerosis and intractable seizures. The sequences come from peripheral blood, collected about 5 months after surgery. In DNA form, the CDR3 reads TGTGCCAGCAGCGCATCCGGGACAACCGGAAACACCATATATTTT. This encodes CASSASGTTGNTIYF.